This TCR beta chain was sequenced for a study of cytomegalovirus exposure and HLA in healthy donors. Study-level points and caveats: In a later analysis, parvovirus B19, influenza, CMV and Epstein-Barr virus appeared linked to several top co-occurrence clusters.

Per the germline V gene, CDR1 is MGHDK and CDR2 is SYGVNS. There are 13 residues in the CDR3. The V segment lost 3 bases and the J segment 11 bases; nucleotides outside the gene matches: 8. On this clone: Its antigen is not known.

The PCR contained 60 Vbeta and 13 Jbeta primers. The data were produced by immunoSEQ multiplex PCR, yet TCRdb's version contains in-frame clones alone and is incomplete. Of 35,000 to 40,000 clones in the sample, around 70% were seen once. This chain joins TRBV25-1 and TRBJ1-1, with TRBD1 matching over 8 bases. What was sequenced was PBMCs. The clonotype comes from a man in his thirties or forties in good health and CMV-seronegative. This chain's CDR3 is CASSDPGQGEAFF. Here the CDR3 DNA reads TGTGCCAGCAGTGACCCAGGACAGGGCGAGGCTTTCTTT.